These 17 T cell receptor beta chains share one sample of origin, sequenced in a study of CD8+ T cells in alopecia areata (dated by TCRdb to between 2018 and 2020). The library was produced with the immunoSEQ multiplex PCR assay. RNA was extracted from all samples and reverse transcribed into cDNA, which served as template for TCR sequencing. The immuneACCESS repertoire file appears here via TCRdb, limited to in-frame rearrangements. These files lack a portion of the clones; in checked studies, under half of the deficit traces to unresolved V genes, and the cause of the others is not known. This sample has about 150,000 clones in its table, and around 47% of those were observed once. The top ten clonotypes cover about 6.8% of the sample. What was sequenced was CD4+ T cells sorted from blood. Receptors were obtained from a human donor with alopecia areata.

This clone came up a few times. This rearrangement joins TRBV29-1 to TRBJ2-6, with 8 bases that match TRBD2. CDR1 is SQVTM, CDR2 ANQGSEA, per germline. V shed 5 bases and J 0 bases; nucleotides not matched to a gene: 6. CDR3 length: 16 residues. For the CDR3, the DNA is TGCAGCGTTCGGGGGGGATTTAACTCTGGGGCCAACGTCCTGACTTTC. This encodes CSVRGGFNSGANVLTF.

The genes are TRBV11-2 and TRBJ1-1; D unclear. Germline V CDR1 and CDR2: SGHAT, FQNNGV. Trimming cost V 3 bases and J 1 base, with 6 bases left between them. This CDR3 region has 13 residues. The CDR3 protein is CASSFRQNTEAFF. The CDR3 region has the DNA TGTGCCAGCAGCTTCCGACAGAACACTGAAGCTTTCTTT.

The chain recombines TRBV5-1 with TRBJ2-7; D is uncertain. The CDR3 runs 14 residues. The germline V gene has CDR1 SGHRS and CDR2 YFSETQ. The V end was cut by 0 bases, the J end by 0 bases, with 7 bases between. CDR3 in DNA: TGCGCCAGCAGCTTGGCCAGAAGCTCCTACGAGCAGTACTTC. This encodes CASSLARSSYEQYF.

This clone has more than one count but fewer than ten. The chain is built from TRBV29-1 and TRBJ2-1; no clear D gene. From germline, CDR1 is SQVTM and CDR2 ANQGSEA. The V and J ends lost 4 bases and 4 bases respectively, with 11 bases between them. The CDR3 runs to 13 residues. CDR3 region: CSVGYGLYNEQFF. CDR3 in DNA: TGCAGCGTTGGTTACGGTCTATACAATGAGCAGTTCTTC.

The chain has TRBV27 and TRBJ2-7, with TRBD1 matching 12 bases. The germline gives CDR1 MNHEY, CDR2 SMNVEV (reference sequence). V trimming: 3 bases; J trimming: 6 bases; junction bases outside the gene matches: 12. The CDR3 has 17 residues. The CDR3 bases are TGTGCCAGCAGTTTTAAGGGACAGGGGGCTTTTGAACGCGAGCAGTACTTC. This translates into CASSFKGQGAFEREQYF.

This clone was observed a few times. This sequence joins TRBV2 and TRBJ2-4, with D possibly being TRBD1 or TRBD2 (5 bases each). V was pared by 11 bases and J by 0 bases, with 14 bases between. Germline V lookup: CDR1 SNHLY, CDR2 FYNNEI. The CDR3 spans 14 residues. CDR3 protein: CAGTRTGAKNIQYF. CDR3 bases: TGTGCCGGGACCCGGACTGGAGCCAAAAACATTCAGTACTTC.

This chain links TRBV29-1 with TRBJ1-2; no clear D. The CDR3 is made up of 13 amino acids. CDR1 is SQVTM, CDR2 ANQGSEA, per germline. V gave up 8 bases and J gave up 2 bases, with 15 bases separating them. The CDR3 here is CSSEERQNYGYTF. CDR3 nucleotide sequence: TGCAGCAGCGAAGAGAGGCAGAACTATGGCTACACCTTC.

V usage is TRBV29-1 and J usage is TRBJ2-3, with D unclear. CDR1 and CDR2 from the germline V gene are SQVTM and ANQGSEA. Trimming left V 3 bases short and J 2 bases short, with 6 bases between. This CDR3 is 12 amino acids long. The CDR3 sequence: CSVESITDTQYF. DNA for the CDR3: TGCAGCGTTGAGTCCATCACAGATACGCAGTATTTT.

The chain recombines TRBV14 with TRBJ1-2; 10 bases map to TRBD1. CDR1 and CDR2 from the germline V gene are SGHDN and FVKESK. V dropped 3 bases and J dropped 7; count of bases not matched to a gene: 11. The CDR3 spans 16 residues. The CDR3 nucleotides are TGTGCCAGCAGCCAGGGGAGGACAGGGGGTTCCGGTGGCTACACCTTC. Its protein product is CASSQGRTGGSGGYTF.

The chain employs TRBV7-9 and TRBJ2-1; unclear D gene. This CDR3 is 13 amino acids long. With 6 bases removed from V and 8 bases from J, the gap between germline ends came to 14 bases. Germline V lookup: CDR1 SEHNR, CDR2 FQNEAQ (reference sequence). The DNA of the CDR3 is TGTGCCAGCAGAAGGACCCCAGGCTATGAGCAGTTCTTC. Protein product: CASRRTPGYEQFF. Filled out from reference TRBV7-9 and TRBJ2-1, the complete variable domain reads DTGVSQNPRHKITKRGQNVTFRCDPISEHNRLYWYRQTLGQGPEFLTYFQNEAQLEKSRLLSDRFSAERPKGSFSTLEIQRTEQGDSAMYLCASRRTPGYEQFFGPGTRLTVL.

The chain links TRBV29-1 to TRBJ2-3; TRBD2 aligns across 7 bases. The V gene's germline CDR1 is SQVTM and CDR2 ANQGSEA. Losses at the gene ends were 1 base for V and 5 bases for J; bases not matched to a gene: 12. CDR3 length equals 16 residues. CDR3 region: CSVEADRAGVGDTQYF. Written as DNA, the CDR3 is TGCAGCGTTGAAGCCGATAGGGCGGGAGTCGGAGATACGCAGTATTTT.

The chain joins TRBV29-1 to TRBJ2-7; tentative D call: TRBD2 (6 bases). CDR1 is SQVTM and CDR2 is ANQGSEA in the germline V gene. The CDR3 consists of 13 residues. Trimming took off 4 bases at V and 1 base at J, with 11 bases between the two ends. CDR3 in amino acids: CSVGRGWSYEQYF. DNA for the CDR3: TGCAGCGTTGGGAGGGGTTGGTCCTACGAGCAGTACTTC.

This chain connects TRBV2 to TRBJ2-6, with unresolved D. The CDR3 has 12 residues. The germline V and J ends were trimmed by 6 bases and 4 bases, with 4 bases remaining between them. The V gene's germline CDR1 is SNHLY and CDR2 FYNNEI. The CDR3 DNA sequence: TGTGCCAGCAGATGGGGGGCCAACGTCCTGACTTTC. It codes for CASRWGANVLTF.

The chain carries TRBV6-6 and TRBJ2-7; TRBD2 matches at 10 bases. CDR1 is MNHNY, CDR2 SVGAGI, per germline (reference sequence). The CDR3 has 13 amino acids. The V segment lost 5 bases and the J segment 7 bases; nucleotides outside the gene matches: 5. The CDR3 DNA reads TGTGCCAGCAGTAGCGGGAGGGCCGGAGAGCAGTACTTC. This sequence encodes CASSSGRAGEQYF.

As to this clone: The same CDR3 also results from other DNA sequences found in this sample. This sequence joins TRBV5-1 and TRBJ2-5, with 10 bases fitting TRBD2. The CDR3 loop spans 14 amino acids. The V segment lost 4 bases and the J segment 3 bases; nucleotides outside the gene matches: 3. Germline CDR1 is SGHRS and CDR2 is YFSETQ. CDR3 nucleotide sequence: TGCGCCAGCAGCCCAGGACTAGCGGAAGAGACCCAGTACTTC. Protein sequence: CASSPGLAEETQYF.

The V gene is TRBV4-1, the J gene TRBJ2-7; the match to TRBD1 covers 9 bases. V trimming: 1 base; J trimming: 5 bases; junction bases outside the gene matches: 9. The CDR3 is 16 amino acids. Germline values: CDR1 MGHRA, CDR2 YSYEKL. CDR3 nucleotides: TGCGCCAGCAGCCAAGCCTTCGGACAGGGGTACCACGAGCAGTACTTC. Translated, it gives CASSQAFGQGYHEQYF.

This chain uses TRBV4-1 with TRBJ2-7, with unresolved D. Trimming shortened V by 1 base and J by 3 bases, and 13 bases separated the two germline ends. From germline, CDR1 is MGHRA and CDR2 YSYEKL. CDR3 length: 15 residues. The CDR3 DNA sequence: TGCGCCAGCAGCCAAGGTGTGGGGATCATCTACGAGCAGTACTTC. This gives the protein CASSQGVGIIYEQYF.